This TCR beta chain was sequenced during a study of graft-versus-host responses after intestinal transplantation (dated by TCRdb to the early 2020s). For the study in its entirety: The transplants that recipients received were multivisceral, liver-intestinal, or isolated intestinal. Every recipient was given anti-thymocyte globulin induction, followed by around three years of maintenance tacrolimus and steroids. After intestinal transplantation, graft-versus-host and host-versus-graft alloreactive T cell clones were followed in the graft, circulation and bone marrow using bulk TCR-beta CDR3 sequencing. To identify alloreactive clones, pre-transplant mixed lymphocyte reaction products were sequenced and compared with unstimulated pre-transplant donor and recipient T cells. The cohort enrolled about two dozen intestinal transplant recipients, one of whom was a retransplant, and 3 patients without pretransplant specimens were excluded. A peak of at least 4% donor T cells among recipient peripheral blood mononuclear cells was the definition used for donor T cell macrochimerism. Samples from a few later patients were sequenced in-house on an Illumina MiSeq with MiXCR processing rather than by the commercial service. Here is what the overall study found, with its caveats: Early after transplant, declines in HvG clones were associated with peak levels of circulating GvH clones. GvH clones were found in recipient bone marrow, and some of the GvH clones appeared earlier in ileal mucosa or blood, which is consistent with an intestinal mucosal origin. Patients with donor T cell macrochimerism had high GvH to HvG T cell clonal ratios in their allografts. The relatively low number and heterogeneity of intestinal transplant patients limited the conclusions.

On this clone: The clone's antigen remains unknown. Base qualities are missing; no much larger clone stands one base away.

The CDR3 holds 16 amino acids from the cysteine to the phenylalanine. The only DNA kept is the CDR3, 48 bases in frame from the first base. V is clipped by 1 base and J by 1 base, and the sequence between their germline boundaries is 12 bases long. The CDR1 and CDR2 encoded by the germline V gene are MGHRA and YSYEKL. The time point label, as the study defines it: cells obtained before transplantation from donor or recipient. CD3+CD4+ and CD3+CD8+ populations were FACS-sorted from unstimulated pre-transplant donor and recipient cells taken from spleen or lymph nodes. Library generation was performed with the immunoSEQ multiplex PCR assay. For most patients, genomic DNA was isolated with the Qiagen DNeasy Blood and Tissue Kit and sent frozen to Adaptive Biotechnologies for TCR sequencing. Adaptive Biotechnologies carried out high-throughput TCR-beta CDR3 sequencing of genomic DNA for most patients. In the paper's pipeline: TCR sequencing data were retrieved from Adaptive's ImmunoSEQ software for 15 to 20 patients, whereas a few other patients were processed with MiXCR and VDJtools. CD4 versus CD8 sorting errors were corrected by removing sequences found in both subsets at a frequency ratio below 5:1. CDR3 nucleotide sequences shared between donor and recipient were removed because their origin could not be assigned. To be classed as alloreactive, a clone needed at least 2-fold expansion over unstimulated cells and a minimum CFSE-low frequency of 0.002% (template counts) or 0.001% (read counts). A clone was considered mappable if detected in the sequenced pre-transplant spleen, lymph node, or MLR CFSE-low populations of the donor or recipient. Cumulative frequency of alloreactive clones was calculated as a percentage of all sequences weighted by copy number. TCRdb holds this immuneACCESS table with in-frame rearrangements only. Some clones are missing; in checked studies, unresolved V genes explain under half, and the rest has no known cause. D and trimming come from the DNA, and the V and J calls and clone size come from that table. The sample table shows roughly 85,000 clones, and 85% to 95% are seen once. 6.5% to 8.5% of the sample comes from the top ten.

The starting material was unstimulated CD8+ T cells sorted from spleen or lymph node cells, obtained before transplant. The V and J segments used are TRBV4-1 and TRBJ2-3; the D region possibly corresponds to TRBD2 (6 bases align). The clonotype was recovered from a human donor who was the organ donor for an intestinal transplant. The CDR3 has the sequence CASSQVQLAGTDTQYF. The base sequence is TGCGCCAGCAGCCAAGTACAACTAGCAGGCACAGATACGCAGTATTTT.